This T cell receptor beta chain was documented in a study of T cells in localized non-small cell lung cancer (dated by TCRdb to between 2020 and 2021). About the study as a whole: The study analyzed T cell repertoires of hundreds of early-stage NSCLC patients, comparing tumors and uninvolved tumor-adjacent lungs. The cohort comprised roughly 220 treatment-naïve NSCLC patients with resected, localized lung tumors. A mean age of roughly 64 years was recorded for the NSCLC patients, of whom under 150 were male and over 100 were female.

At diagnosis, tumor, uninvolved tumor-adjacent lung and peripheral blood were collected and then preserved as a mix of FFPE and fresh-frozen material. For TCR repertoire profiling, blood samples were analyzed in the form of peripheral blood mononuclear cells. Reading from cysteine to phenylalanine, the CDR3 counts 12 amino acids. Only the CDR3 part of the read is kept: 36 bases, read in frame from the first base. According to the germline V gene, CDR1 reads ENHRY and CDR2 reads SYGVKD. V and J lose 4 bases and 4 bases, and a span of 5 bases separates them. The immunoSEQ Assay was used to sequence TCR beta CDR3 regions from DNA. As for the original processing: To compute T cell density, TCR beta template counts were normalized to usable DNA, which was estimated by amplifying housekeeping genes. Richness was estimated with the preseqR package, extrapolating to 400,000 templates for PBMC samples and 120,000 templates for tissue samples. Clonality was defined by subtracting Pielou's evenness from one. Differential abundance testing on productive amino-acid clonotypes, with a minimum total count of 5 and an alpha of 0.1, was used to identify tissue-enriched TCRs. The Jaccard Index and the Morisita Overlap Index were used to quantify repertoire overlap between compartments. GLIPH clustered TCR beta CDR3s with public tetramer-defined viral CDR3s; viral motifs required at least three viral sequences plus V-gene enrichment. The source is immuneACCESS, and TCRdb retained only in-frame sequences with V and J called. Part of the clones is not carried over; for the studies checked, unresolved V genes explain less than half of this, and the remainder is unexplained. The DNA gave D and trimming, while V, J and clone size come from that table. This sample is represented by 20,000 to 25,000 clones; around 81% of them were singletons. The ten most abundant clones make up 4.8% of the sample.

In regard to this clone: The specificity of this receptor is unknown. No per-base quality is available; no much larger clone lies one base away.

General conclusions and limits of the study: Because multi-region tumor sequencing was not performed, intratumor heterogeneity could not be ruled out. A median of around 60 of the top 100 tumor clones turned up in the paired uninvolved adjacent lung, and fewer than 35 of those clones also ranked among the top 100 of that same adjacent lung. Because the study design was exploratory, TCR variables were selected using unadjusted p-values without false-discovery rate correction. Longer overall survival was associated with higher T cell density in blood, whereas shorter survival was associated with higher clonality in adjacent lung. Uninvolved tumor-adjacent lung showed the highest T cell clonality, higher than tumor, which suggests more focused antigenic responses in the adjacent lung.

This specimen was PBMCs, taken before any cancer treatment. The receptor's source is a man aged 40 to 70 with stage II lung adenocarcinoma. The chain is assembled from TRBV10-3 and TRBJ1-5; the D gene remains uncertain. The CDR3 region has the sequence CAISGPNQPQHF. The DNA sequence is as follows: TGTGCCATCAGTGGTCCGAATCAGCCCCAGCATTTT.